One sample yielded the 28 T cell receptor beta chains listed below, sequenced in a study of regulatory T cells in long-lasting Graves disease (dated by TCRdb to about 2021). Libraries were made using multiplex PCR. Sequencing instrument: Illumina HiSeq 4000. To build TCR beta libraries, CDR3 regions were amplified by Arm-PCR using iRepertoire HTBI primers. TCRdb applied fastp at Q25 and MiXCR to the public reads, then kept only in-frame beta chains. Each CDR3 protein gets just one entry, which takes the most common genes and DNA from the rows behind it. The sample table lists around 480,000 distinct CDR3 sequences, 15% to 20% of them with a count of one. The leading ten clones occupy 20% to 25% of the sample. The meaning of the sample's time point label: newly diagnosed GD, antithyroid drugs for less than 3 months. For both TCR sequencing and RNA sequencing, RNA was extracted from PBMCs in TRIzol.

Separately, the same data were catalogued under a study of T cells in Graves' hyperthyroidism and ophthalmopathy.

Sequenced here: peripheral blood mononuclear cells (PBMCs), sampled at new diagnosis, from a patient treated with antithyroid drugs. The receptors shown here come from a middle-aged woman with Graves disease. Donor details come from another sample of the same person, matched by shared clones.

The chain links TRBV2 to TRBJ2-7; D is possibly TRBD1 (6 bases). The CDR3 is made up of 14 amino acids. Per the germline V gene, CDR1 is SNHLY and CDR2 is FYNNEI. V lost 5 bases and J lost 5, with 16 bases in between. CDR3 in DNA: TGTGCCAGCAGTCCAACAGGGCGTCGCGACGAGCAGTACTTC. Its protein is CASSPTGRRDEQYF.

About this clonotype itself: One end of the junction varies from germline; a read error may be responsible. The chain carries TRBV13 and TRBJ2-5, with 7 bases matching TRBD1. From germline, CDR1 is PRHDT and CDR2 FYEKMQ (reference sequence). The CDR3 loop spans 16 amino acids. The CDR3 here is CASSLTLDREQETQHF. The CDR3 nucleotides read TGTGCCAGCAGCTTGACCCTCGACAGGGAGCAAGAGACCCAGCACTTC.

The rearrangement links TRBV12-3 or TRBV12-4 to TRBJ2-3, with D perhaps TRBD2 (6 bases). The DNA end lines up better with TRBJ2-5; the J call may be wrong. The CDR3 totals 13 residues. The CDR3 here is CASTGGRWETQYF. The CDR3 DNA follows: TGTGCCAGCACAGGAGGGCGGTGGGAGACCCAGTACTTC.

This sequence joins TRBV7-9 and TRBJ2-5; TRBD1 matches at 9 bases. Germline lookup yields CDR1 SEHNR and CDR2 FQNEAQ (reference sequence). The CDR3 covers 14 residues. The trim removed 8 bases at V and 5 bases at J, leaving 9 bases unmatched. CDR3 residues: CASSSGQGGETQYF. In nucleotides, the CDR3 is TGTGCCAGCTCATCGGGACAGGGCGGGGAGACCCAGTACTTC.

Turning to this clonotype: A much larger clone lies a single base off, so this may be a read error. The V gene is TRBV7-2, the J gene TRBJ2-1; 12 bases align to TRBD2. The germline V gene has CDR1 SGHTA and CDR2 FQGNSA. This CDR3 comprises 18 residues. J lost 10 bases, V lost 2 bases, and 15 bases had no gene match. Here the CDR3 reads CASSLSGTGLAGTYEQFF. The CDR3 DNA follows: TGTGCCAGCAGCTTAAGCGGAACCGGACTAGCGGGGACCTACGAGCAGTTCTTC.

This clonotype has at least ten counts. V and J are TRBV2 and TRBJ1-4, with no clear D. CDR1 SNHLY and CDR2 FYNNEI come from the germline V gene. Trimming removed 6 bases from V and 4 bases from J, with 12 bases in between. CDR3 length: 14 residues. The CDR3 coding sequence is TGTGCCAGCAGGGAGGAGCCAAATAATGAAAAACTGTTTTTT. Translation gives CASREEPNNEKLFF.

A few counts support this clonotype. V and J are TRBV9 and TRBJ2-1; the match to TRBD2 covers 10 bases. Losses at the gene ends were 0 bases for V and 0 bases for J; bases not matched to a gene: 12. CDR1 is SGDLS, CDR2 YYNGEE, per germline. The CDR3 has 20 amino acids. The CDR3 sequence: CASSVEAPLAGWSSYNEQFF. The CDR3 bases are TGTGCCAGCAGCGTAGAAGCCCCACTAGCGGGGTGGAGCTCCTACAATGAGCAGTTCTTC.

This clonotype appeared many times. J is TRBJ2-5 and V is TRBV12-3 or TRBV12-4; D not certain. V shed 7 bases and J shed 6 bases, with 12 bases lying between them. The CDR3 has 12 amino acids. The CDR3, as DNA: TGTGCCAGCAAAGGGCCCATACAGACCCAGTACTTC. Protein: CASKGPIQTQYF.

Only a few counts were recorded for this clonotype. Possible read error: a much larger clone is one base away. CDR3 in DNA: TGTGCCAGCAGCTTAGGATGGACAGGTACCCATGAGCAGTTCTTC. Amino acids: CASSLGWTGTHEQFF. The V gene is TRBV7-2, the J gene TRBJ2-1; the match to TRBD1 covers 7 bases. The CDR3 is made up of 15 amino acids. The germline V gene has CDR1 SGHTA and CDR2 FQGNSA. Trimming cost V 1 base and J 8 bases; bases outside gene matches: 8.

At least ten counts were recorded for this clonotype. This chain uses TRBV2 with TRBJ2-4, with 10 bases aligning to TRBD1. The junction had 13 bases not matched to a gene; V was cut back by 6 bases and J by 5 bases. Germline lookup yields CDR1 SNHLY and CDR2 FYNNEI. The CDR3 contains 17 residues. In DNA, the CDR3 is TGTGCCAGCAGCGGACCGGACAGGGGGTACTTAGAAAACATTCAGTACTTC. Translation: CASSGPDRGYLENIQYF.

This chain links TRBV7-2 with TRBJ1-3; D gene unclear. CDR3 length: 17 residues. Germline V CDR1 and CDR2: SGHTA, FQGNSA. Trimming left V 0 bases short and J 1 base short, with 13 bases between. Here the CDR3 DNA reads TGTGCCAGCAGCTTAGCTCCTAAGGGAGGATCTGGAAACACCATATATTTT. Protein product: CASSLAPKGGSGNTIYF.

The chain combines TRBV12-3 or TRBV12-4 with TRBJ2-1; 8 bases are a match to TRBD2. CDR3 length: 16 amino acids. The V gene end was trimmed by 6 bases and the J gene end by 7 bases; junction bases not matched to a gene: 14. CDR3 DNA: TGTGCCAGCAGGGGCAGGGGTCGGGGGGGCGGAAATGAGCAGTTCTTC. It codes for CASRGRGRGGGNEQFF.

For this clonotype: A far larger clone is a single base away, which makes a read error likely. V and J are TRBV7-9 and TRBJ2-1; D uncertain. The CDR3 covers 16 residues. CDR1 SEHNR and CDR2 FQNEAQ come from the germline V gene (reference sequence). In DNA form, the CDR3 reads TGTGCCAGCAGTGAACTGAAAGCTTCGTACTACAATGGGCAGTTCTTC. It yields the protein CASSELKASYYNGQFF. Drawing the rest from reference TRBV7-9 and TRBJ2-1, the complete variable domain is DTGVSQNPRHKITKRGQNVTFRCDPISEHNRLYWYRQTLGQGPEFLTYFQNEAQLEKSRLLSDRFSAERPKGSFSTLEIQRTEQGDSAMYLCASSELKASYYNGQFFGPGTRLTVL.

This clonotype was counted at least ten times. V is TRBV7-9 and J is TRBJ2-5, with D uncertain. CDR3 length: 16 residues. V dropped 2 bases and J dropped 2 bases, with 15 bases sitting between them. CDR1 and CDR2 from the germline V gene are SEHNR and FQNEAQ (reference sequence). CDR3 residues: CASSLPAGREQETQYF. CDR3 nucleotide sequence: TGTGCCAGCAGCTTACCCGCTGGCCGTGAGCAAGAGACCCAGTACTTC. The full variable domain, in which reference TRBV7-9 and TRBJ2-5 provide the parts outside the CDR3, is DTGVSQNPRHKITKRGQNVTFRCDPISEHNRLYWYRQTLGQGPEFLTYFQNEAQLEKSRLLSDRFSAERPKGSFSTLEIQRTEQGDSAMYLCASSLPAGREQETQYFGPGTRLLVL.

The rearrangement links TRBV20-1 to TRBJ1-5; 10 positions agree with TRBD1. The CDR3 is 14 amino acids. From germline, CDR1 is DFQATT and CDR2 SNEGSKA (reference sequence). V was pared by 6 bases and J by 4 bases, with 6 bases of the junction left unmatched. In DNA, the CDR3 is TGCAGTGCCAAGACAGGGGGCGATAATCAGCCCCAGCATTTT. It codes for CSAKTGGDNQPQHF.

This clonotype was seen at least ten times. The rearrangement joins TRBV28 to TRBJ1-2; TRBD1 aligns across 7 bases. The length of the CDR3 is 15 residues. Germline CDR1 reads MDHEN; CDR2 reads SYDVKM. After removal of 1 base from V and 4 bases from J, the junction contained 6 bases not matched to a gene. CDR3 nucleotides: TGTGCCAGCAGTTTATCAGGGGGAAGATTCTATGGCTACACCTTC. It codes for CASSLSGGRFYGYTF.

Ten or more counts support this clonotype. The chain uses TRBV5-1 and TRBJ1-1; a possible D gene is TRBD1 (5 bases). V was trimmed by 4 bases and J by 6 bases, leaving 19 bases between them. CDR3 length: 15 amino acids. The germline V gene encodes CDR1 SGHRS and CDR2 YFSETQ. The CDR3 here is CASSPGAGTSSEAFF. As DNA, the CDR3 is TGCGCCAGCAGCCCCGGGGCAGGGACCTCATCTGAAGCTTTCTTT.

This clonotype was seen at least ten times. This rearrangement joins TRBV3-1 to TRBJ1-1; TRBD1 aligns across 7 bases. J was trimmed by 1 base and V by 5 bases; bases with no gene match: 4. The CDR3 sequence is 14 residues long. Germline values: CDR1 LGHDT, CDR2 YNNKEL (reference sequence). The CDR3 DNA reads as TGTGCCAGCAGCGCCCGGGACAGGAACACTGAAGCTTTCTTT. This sequence encodes CASSARDRNTEAFF.

The chain employs TRBV5-1 and TRBJ1-2; the match to TRBD1 covers 8 bases. CDR3 length: 15 amino acids. V lost 4 bases to trimming and J lost 3 bases; unmatched junction nucleotides: 8. CDR1 and CDR2 (germline): SGHRS, YFSETQ. The CDR3: CASSPPTGVDYGYTF. The CDR3 region has the DNA TGCGCCAGCAGCCCCCCGACAGGGGTGGACTATGGCTACACCTTC. Based on the CDR3 plus reference TRBV5-1 and TRBJ1-2, the full variable domain is KAGVTQTPRYLIKTRGQQVTLSCSPISGHRSVSWYQQTPGQGLQFLFEYFSETQRNKGNFPGRFSGRQFSNSRSEMNVSTLELGDSALYLCASSPPTGVDYGYTFGSGTRLTVV.

This clonotype appeared many times. For the CDR3, the DNA is TGTGCCAGCAGTTCCGGACGGAGTTTGCAGCCCCAGCATTTT. Translation gives CASSSGRSLQPQHF. The J gene is TRBJ1-5, the V gene TRBV2; no definite D call. The CDR3 is 14 residues long. Germline V gene lookup returns CDR1 SNHLY and CDR2 FYNNEI. With 5 bases removed from V and 7 bases from J, the gap between germline ends came to 15 bases.

This clonotype occurred a few times. The rearrangement joins TRBV6-2 or TRBV6-3 to TRBJ1-1, with 7 bases that match TRBD1. V lost 5 bases, J lost 7 bases, and 7 bases stayed unmatched. Per germline, CDR1 MNHEY and CDR2 SVGEGT. CDR3 size: 13 residues. Here the CDR3 DNA reads TGTGCCAGCAGTAAGACAGGGAGGGGTGAAGCTTTCTTT. Encoded protein: CASSKTGRGEAFF.

This clonotype was detected ten times or more. The chain recombines TRBV7-9 with TRBJ2-3; 7 nucleotides align to TRBD1. The germline CDR1 and CDR2 sequences are SEHNR and FQNEAQ (reference sequence). J was trimmed by 1 base and V by 4 bases; bases with no gene match: 8. There are 16 residues in the CDR3. CDR3 nucleotides: TGTGCCAGCAGCTCTTACGGGACAGCAGGCACAGATACGCAGTATTTT. As protein: CASSSYGTAGTDTQYF. The full variable domain, its missing parts supplied by reference TRBV7-9 and TRBJ2-3, is DTGVSQNPRHKITKRGQNVTFRCDPISEHNRLYWYRQTLGQGPEFLTYFQNEAQLEKSRLLSDRFSAERPKGSFSTLEIQRTEQGDSAMYLCASSSYGTAGTDTQYFGPGTRLTVL.

The table lists this clonotype with many counts. The chain is built from TRBV28 and TRBJ1-1, with a weak D call TRBD1 (6 bases). The CDR3 consists of 13 residues. CDR1 is MDHEN and CDR2 is SYDVKM in the germline V gene. V lost 2 bases and J lost 10, with 14 bases in between. This CDR3 reads CASSLEGGGRAFF. The CDR3 DNA sequence: TGTGCCAGCAGTTTAGAGGGGGGGGGTCGAGCTTTCTTT.

The sample holds many counts of this clonotype. The V gene is TRBV5-6, the J gene TRBJ2-1; no clear D. The CDR3 sequence is 16 residues long. Trimming pared 4 bases from V and 0 bases from J, leaving 14 bases between. Germline CDR1 reads SGHDT; CDR2 reads YYEEEE. The CDR3 sequence is CASSPPASVSYNEQFF. In DNA form, the CDR3 reads TGTGCCAGCAGCCCCCCCGCGTCGGTCTCCTACAATGAGCAGTTCTTC.

This clonotype was recorded many times. The V gene is TRBV12-3 or TRBV12-4, the J gene TRBJ1-1; D gene ambiguous. The CDR3 has 13 amino acids. V was cut by 2 bases and J by 8 bases, with 12 bases left in between. CDR3 loop: CASSLKPKREAFF. The CDR3 nucleotides read TGTGCCAGCAGTTTAAAGCCGAAACGAGAAGCTTTCTTT.

The sample holds many counts of this clonotype. V usage is TRBV7-6 and J usage is TRBJ1-1; D not resolved. Germline-derived CDR1 and CDR2 are SGHVS and FNYEAQ. Between the trimmed V and J ends, which lost 0 bases and 4 bases, there was a span of 12 bases. There are 15 residues in the CDR3. In DNA, the CDR3 is TGTGCCAGCAGCTTAGCACCGCCCGGCGGCACTGAAGCTTTCTTT. Its translation: CASSLAPPGGTEAFF.

Of note for this clonotype: A much larger clone differs from this one at a single base, so this may be a read error. The chain's CDR3 is CAGSEQARNTEAFF. The CDR3 DNA is TGTGCCGGCAGTGAACAGGCACGGAACACTGAAGCTTTCTTT. The V gene is TRBV2, the J gene TRBJ1-1; TRBD1 is a possible D gene (5 bases). The CDR3 is made up of 14 amino acids. Germline assignment: CDR1 SNHLY and CDR2 FYNNEI.

This clonotype was observed a few times. In nucleotides, the CDR3 is TGTGCCAGCAGCTTGGTTAGGGGCGTAGGGTCGGGTACTGAAGCTTTCTTT. Residues: CASSLVRGVGSGTEAFF. The rearrangement links TRBV5-8 to TRBJ1-1; possibly TRBD1 for D (5 bases). The germline V and J ends were trimmed by 0 bases and 5 bases, with 20 bases remaining between them. The CDR3 is 17 residues long. Germline CDR1 SGHTS, CDR2 YDEGEE.